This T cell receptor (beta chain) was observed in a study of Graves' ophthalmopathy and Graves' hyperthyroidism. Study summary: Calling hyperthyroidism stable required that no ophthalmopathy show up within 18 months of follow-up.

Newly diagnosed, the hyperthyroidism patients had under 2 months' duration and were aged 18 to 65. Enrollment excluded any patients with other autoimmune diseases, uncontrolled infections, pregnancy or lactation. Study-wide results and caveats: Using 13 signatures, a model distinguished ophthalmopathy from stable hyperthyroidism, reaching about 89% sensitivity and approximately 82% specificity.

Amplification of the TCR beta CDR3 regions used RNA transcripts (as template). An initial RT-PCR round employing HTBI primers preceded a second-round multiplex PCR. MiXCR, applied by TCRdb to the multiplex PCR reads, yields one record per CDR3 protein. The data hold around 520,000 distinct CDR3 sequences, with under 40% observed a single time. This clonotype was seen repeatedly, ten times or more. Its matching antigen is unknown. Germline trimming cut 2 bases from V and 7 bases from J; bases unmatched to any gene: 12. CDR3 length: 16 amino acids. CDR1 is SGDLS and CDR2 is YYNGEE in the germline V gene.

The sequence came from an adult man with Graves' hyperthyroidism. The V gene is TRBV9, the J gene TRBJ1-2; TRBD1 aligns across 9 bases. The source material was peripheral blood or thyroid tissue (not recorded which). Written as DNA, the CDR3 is TGTGCCAGCAGCGTCGCACAGGGGGCTGGGACTACTGGCTACACCTTC. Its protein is CASSVAQGAGTTGYTF.